This entry describes one TCR beta chain. Losses at the gene ends were 8 bases for V and 3 bases for J; bases not matched to a gene: 2. The CDR3 runs 14 residues. CDR1 LNHDA and CDR2 SQIVND come from the germline V gene (reference sequence). This specimen belongs to a study of blood T cell repertoires in COVID-19. Study-level information: The analysed material was cDNA or gDNA that came from T cells, B-cell-depleted T cells, or PBMCs.

Original processing methods: It was from reference gene primer amplification that nucleated cell counts were estimated. TCRdb's copy holds only in-frame clones and misses some; the assay was immunoSEQ multiplex PCR. V and J calls and clone size are as listed in that table; D and trimming were resolved from the DNA. The sample shows approximately 66,000 clones, 86% of them seen only once. Sequenced sample: peripheral blood. The receptor was derived from a man aged 50-59 years with active COVID-19. This chain uses TRBV19 with TRBJ1-3, with 12 bases aligning to TRBD1. The CDR3 DNA reads as TGTGCCAGTCGGGACAGGGGGCTTGGAAACACCATATATTTT. It translates to CASRDRGLGNTIYF.